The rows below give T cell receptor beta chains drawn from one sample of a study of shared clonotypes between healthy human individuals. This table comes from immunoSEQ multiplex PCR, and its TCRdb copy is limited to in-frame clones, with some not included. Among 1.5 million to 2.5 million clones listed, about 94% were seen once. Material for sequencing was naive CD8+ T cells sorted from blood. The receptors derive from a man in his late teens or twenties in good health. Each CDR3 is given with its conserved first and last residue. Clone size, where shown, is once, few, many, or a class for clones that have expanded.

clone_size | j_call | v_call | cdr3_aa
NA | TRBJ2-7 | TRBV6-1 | CAARDRGHEQYF
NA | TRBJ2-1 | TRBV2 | CAGAGRIHEQFF
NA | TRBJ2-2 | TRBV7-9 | CASSLGSGELFF
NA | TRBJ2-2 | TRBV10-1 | CASSDLRESPGELFF
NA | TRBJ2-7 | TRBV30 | CAWSVSYLGLYEQYF
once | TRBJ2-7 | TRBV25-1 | CASSSSRVNEQYF
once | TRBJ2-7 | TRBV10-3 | CAISESRLSPTYEQYF
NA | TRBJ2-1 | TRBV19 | CASSMLAGGPNEQFF
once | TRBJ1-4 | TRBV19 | CASSTRDTRIEKLFF
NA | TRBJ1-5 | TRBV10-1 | CARAQGNGGCNQPQHF
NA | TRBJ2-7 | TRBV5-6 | CASSLAPRGEQYF
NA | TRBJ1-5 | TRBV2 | CASSDGPGRANQPQHF
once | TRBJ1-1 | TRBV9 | CASSVSSGTEAFF
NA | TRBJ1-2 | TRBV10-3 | CAISESREGLTYGYTF
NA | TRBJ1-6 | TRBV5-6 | CASTTGTGAFPLHF
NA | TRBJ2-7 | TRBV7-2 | CASSVTPAYEQYF
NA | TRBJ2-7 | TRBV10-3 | CAITPGVAGATYEQYF
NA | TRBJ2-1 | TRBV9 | CASSVGLAGSYNEQFF
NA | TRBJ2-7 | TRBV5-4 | CASSLGRGSLYEQYF
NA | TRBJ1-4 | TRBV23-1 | CASSHPGTGPHGWLFF